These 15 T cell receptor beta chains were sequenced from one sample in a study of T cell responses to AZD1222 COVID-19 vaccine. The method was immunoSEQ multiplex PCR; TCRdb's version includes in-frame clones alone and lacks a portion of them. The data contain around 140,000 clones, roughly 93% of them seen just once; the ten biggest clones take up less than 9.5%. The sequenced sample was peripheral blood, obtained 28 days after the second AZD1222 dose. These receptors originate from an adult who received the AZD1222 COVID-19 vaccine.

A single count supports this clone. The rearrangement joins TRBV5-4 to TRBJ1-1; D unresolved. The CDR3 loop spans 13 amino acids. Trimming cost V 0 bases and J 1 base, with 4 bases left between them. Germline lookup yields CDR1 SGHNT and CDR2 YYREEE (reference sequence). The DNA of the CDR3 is TGTGCCAGCAGCTTGGTAACGAACACTGAAGCTTTCTTT. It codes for CASSLVTNTEAFF.

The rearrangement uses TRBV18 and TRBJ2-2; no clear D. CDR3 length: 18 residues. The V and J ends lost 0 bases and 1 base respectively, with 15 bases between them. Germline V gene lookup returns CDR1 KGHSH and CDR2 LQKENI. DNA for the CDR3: TGTGCCAGCTCACCACCAGATAGCAGGTCATTGAACACCGGGGAGCTGTTTTTT. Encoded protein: CASSPPDSRSLNTGELFF.

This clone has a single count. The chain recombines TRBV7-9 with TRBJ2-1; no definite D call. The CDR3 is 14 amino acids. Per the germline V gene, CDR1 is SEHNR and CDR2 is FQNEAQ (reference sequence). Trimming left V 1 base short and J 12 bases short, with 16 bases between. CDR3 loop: CASSLGAIGSRQFF. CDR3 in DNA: TGTGCCAGCAGCTTAGGTGCGATAGGTAGTAGGCAGTTCTTC.

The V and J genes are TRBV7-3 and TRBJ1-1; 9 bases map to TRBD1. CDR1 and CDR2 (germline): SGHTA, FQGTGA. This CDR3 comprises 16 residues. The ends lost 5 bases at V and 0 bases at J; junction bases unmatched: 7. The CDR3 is CASSSSQGALNTEAFF. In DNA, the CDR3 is TGTGCCAGCAGCAGCTCACAGGGGGCTTTGAACACTGAAGCTTTCTTT. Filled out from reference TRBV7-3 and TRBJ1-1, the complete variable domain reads GAGVSQTPSNKVTEKGKYVELRCDPISGHTALYWYRQSLGQGPEFLIYFQGTGAADDSGLPNDRFFAVRPEGSVSTLKIQRTERGDSAVYLCASSSSQGALNTEAFFGQGTRLTVV.

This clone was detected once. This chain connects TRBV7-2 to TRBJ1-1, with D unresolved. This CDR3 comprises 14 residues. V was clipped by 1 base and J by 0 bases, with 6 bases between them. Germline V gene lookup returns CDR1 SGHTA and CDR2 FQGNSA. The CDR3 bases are TGTGCCAGCAGCTTAGGGTGGATGAACACTGAAGCTTTCTTT. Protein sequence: CASSLGWMNTEAFF.

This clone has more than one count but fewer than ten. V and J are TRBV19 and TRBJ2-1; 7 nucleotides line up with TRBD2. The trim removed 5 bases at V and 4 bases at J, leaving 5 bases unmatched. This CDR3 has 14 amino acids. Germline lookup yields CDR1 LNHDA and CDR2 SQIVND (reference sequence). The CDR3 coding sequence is TGTGCCAGTAGTTCGGCTAGCGGATACAATGAGCAGTTCTTC. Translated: CASSSASGYNEQFF.

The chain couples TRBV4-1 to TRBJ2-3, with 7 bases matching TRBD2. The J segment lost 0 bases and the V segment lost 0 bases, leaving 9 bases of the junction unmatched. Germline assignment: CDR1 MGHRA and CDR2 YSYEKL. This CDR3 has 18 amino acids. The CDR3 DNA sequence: TGCGCCAGCAGCCAAGATCTAACGGCTAGCGGTAGCACAGATACGCAGTATTTT. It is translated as CASSQDLTASGSTDTQYF.

CDR3 in DNA: TGTGCCAGCAGTGACAGTCAGTTCCAGCCCCAGCATTTT. Protein sequence: CASSDSQFQPQHF. V is TRBV12-3 or TRBV12-4 and J is TRBJ1-5; maybe TRBD1 (5 bases). Trimming left V 5 bases short and J 7 bases short, with 12 bases between. The CDR3 totals 13 residues.

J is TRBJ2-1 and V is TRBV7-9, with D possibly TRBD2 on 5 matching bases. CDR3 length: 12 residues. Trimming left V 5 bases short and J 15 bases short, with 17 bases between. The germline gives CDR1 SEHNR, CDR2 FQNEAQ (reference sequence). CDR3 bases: TGTGCCAGCAGCGCTAGGGAAAGCGAGGGGTTCTTC. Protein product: CASSARESEGFF.

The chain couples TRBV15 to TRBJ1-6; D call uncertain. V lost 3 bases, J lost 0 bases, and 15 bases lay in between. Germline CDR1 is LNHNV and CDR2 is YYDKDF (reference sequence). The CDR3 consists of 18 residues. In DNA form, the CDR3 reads TGTGCCACCAGCAGGATAAAGGCAGGTAGCTCCTATAATTCACCCCTCCACTTT. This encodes CATSRIKAGSSYNSPLHF.

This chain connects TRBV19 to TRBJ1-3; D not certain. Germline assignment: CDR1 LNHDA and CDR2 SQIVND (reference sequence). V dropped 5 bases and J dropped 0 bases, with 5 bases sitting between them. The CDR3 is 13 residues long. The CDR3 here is CASSFSSGNTIYF. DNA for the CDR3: TGTGCCAGTAGTTTTTCCTCTGGAAACACCATATATTTT. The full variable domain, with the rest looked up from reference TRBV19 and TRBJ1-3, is DGGITQSPKYLFRKEGQNVTLSCEQNLNHDAMYWYRQDPGQGLRLIYYSQIVNDFQKGDIAEGYSVSREKKESFPLTVTSAQKNPTAFYLCASSFSSGNTIYFGEGSWLTVV.

CDR3 sequence: CASSLAGQGNEQYF. The CDR3 nucleotides are TGCGCCAGCAGCTTGGCCGGACAGGGGAACGAGCAGTACTTC. V usage is TRBV5-1 and J usage is TRBJ2-7; 9 nucleotides match TRBD1. The germline V gene encodes CDR1 SGHRS and CDR2 YFSETQ. V was clipped by 0 bases and J by 5 bases; unmatched bases: 3. This CDR3 comprises 14 residues. Full variable domain (remainder filled in from reference TRBV5-1 and TRBJ2-7): KAGVTQTPRYLIKTRGQQVTLSCSPISGHRSVSWYQQTPGQGLQFLFEYFSETQRNKGNFPGRFSGRQFSNSRSEMNVSTLELGDSALYLCASSLAGQGNEQYFGPGTRLTVT.

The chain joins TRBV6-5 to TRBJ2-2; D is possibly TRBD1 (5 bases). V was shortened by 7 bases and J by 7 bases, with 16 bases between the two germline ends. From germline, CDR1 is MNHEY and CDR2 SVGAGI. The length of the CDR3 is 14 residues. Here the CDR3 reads CASILTELHGELFF. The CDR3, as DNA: TGTGCCAGCATCCTGACAGAGCTGCACGGGGAGCTGTTTTTT.

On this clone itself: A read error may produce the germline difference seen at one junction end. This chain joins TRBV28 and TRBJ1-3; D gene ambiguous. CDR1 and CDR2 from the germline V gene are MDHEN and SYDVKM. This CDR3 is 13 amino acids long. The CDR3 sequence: CASSPEPEFINHF. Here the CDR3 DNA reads TGTGCCAGCTCCCCGGAGCCGGAATTCATCAACCATTTT.

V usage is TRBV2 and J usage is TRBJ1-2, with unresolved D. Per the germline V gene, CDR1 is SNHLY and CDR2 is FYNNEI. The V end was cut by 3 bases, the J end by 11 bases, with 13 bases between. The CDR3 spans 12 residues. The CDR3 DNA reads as TGTGCCAGCAGTGAGAGTCTTCTGGGGTACACCTTC. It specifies CASSESLLGYTF.